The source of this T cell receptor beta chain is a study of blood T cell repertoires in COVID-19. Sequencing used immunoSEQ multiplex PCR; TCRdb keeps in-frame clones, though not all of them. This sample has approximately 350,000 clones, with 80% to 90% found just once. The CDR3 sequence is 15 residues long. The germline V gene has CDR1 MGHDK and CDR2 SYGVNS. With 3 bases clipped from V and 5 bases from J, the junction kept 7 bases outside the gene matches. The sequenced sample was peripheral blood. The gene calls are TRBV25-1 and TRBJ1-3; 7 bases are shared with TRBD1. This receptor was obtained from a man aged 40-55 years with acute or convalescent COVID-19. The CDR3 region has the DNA TGTGCCAGCAGTGACGCACTACAGGGGAGAAACACCATATATTTT. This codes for CASSDALQGRNTIYF.